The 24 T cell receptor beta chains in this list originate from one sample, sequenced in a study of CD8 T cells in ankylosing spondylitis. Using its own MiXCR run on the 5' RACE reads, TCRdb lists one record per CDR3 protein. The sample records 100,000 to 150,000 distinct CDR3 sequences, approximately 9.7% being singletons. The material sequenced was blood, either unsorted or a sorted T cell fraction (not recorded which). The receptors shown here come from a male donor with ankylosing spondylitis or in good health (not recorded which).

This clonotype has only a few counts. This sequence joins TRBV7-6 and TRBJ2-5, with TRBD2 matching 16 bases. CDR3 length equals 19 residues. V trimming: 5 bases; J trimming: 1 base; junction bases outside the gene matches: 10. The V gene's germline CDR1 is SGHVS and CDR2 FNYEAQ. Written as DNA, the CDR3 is TGTGCCAGCAGCACTCCCGGGACTAGCGGGAGGGCGGGCCAAGAGACCCAGTACTTC. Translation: CASSTPGTSGRAGQETQYF.

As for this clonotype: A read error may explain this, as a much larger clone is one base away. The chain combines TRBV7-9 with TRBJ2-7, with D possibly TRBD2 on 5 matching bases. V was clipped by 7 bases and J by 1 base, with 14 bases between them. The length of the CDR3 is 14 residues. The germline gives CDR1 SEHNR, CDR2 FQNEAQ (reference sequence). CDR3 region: CASTPADSSYEQYF. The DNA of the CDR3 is TGTGCCAGCACCCCAGCGGATAGTTCCTACGAGCAGTACTTC. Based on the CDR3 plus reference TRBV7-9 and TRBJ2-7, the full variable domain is DTGVSQNPRHKITKRGQNVTFRCDPISEHNRLYWYRQTLGQGPEFLTYFQNEAQLEKSRLLSDRFSAERPKGSFSTLEIQRTEQGDSAMYLCASTPADSSYEQYFGPGTRLTVT.

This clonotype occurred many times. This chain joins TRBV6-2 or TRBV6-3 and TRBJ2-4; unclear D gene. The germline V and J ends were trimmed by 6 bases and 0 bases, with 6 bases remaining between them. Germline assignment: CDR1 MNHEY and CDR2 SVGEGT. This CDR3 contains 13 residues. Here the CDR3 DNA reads TGTGCCAGCAGGCGGAGAGCCAAAAACATTCAGTACTTC. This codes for CASRRRAKNIQYF.

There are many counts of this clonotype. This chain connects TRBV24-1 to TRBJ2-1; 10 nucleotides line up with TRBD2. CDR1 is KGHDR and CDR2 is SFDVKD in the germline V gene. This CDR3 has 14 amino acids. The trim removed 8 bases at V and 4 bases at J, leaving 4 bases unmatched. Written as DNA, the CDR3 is TGTGCCACCAAAGCGGGAGGGCCTTACAATGAGCAGTTCTTC. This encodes CATKAGGPYNEQFF.

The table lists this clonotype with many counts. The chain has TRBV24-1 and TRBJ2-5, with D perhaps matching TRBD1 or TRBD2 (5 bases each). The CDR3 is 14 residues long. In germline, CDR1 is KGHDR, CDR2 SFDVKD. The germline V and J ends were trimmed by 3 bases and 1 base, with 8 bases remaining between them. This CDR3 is CATSDQGVQETQYF. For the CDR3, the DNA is TGTGCCACCAGTGATCAGGGAGTCCAAGAGACCCAGTACTTC.

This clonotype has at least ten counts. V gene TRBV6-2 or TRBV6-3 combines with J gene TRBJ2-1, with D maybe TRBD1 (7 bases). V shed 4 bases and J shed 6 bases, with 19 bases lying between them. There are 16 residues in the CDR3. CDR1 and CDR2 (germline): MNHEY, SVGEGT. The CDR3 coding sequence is TGTGCCAGCAGTTCAACGGGGGCAGGGGGTTCCAATGAGCAGTTCTTC. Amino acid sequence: CASSSTGAGGSNEQFF.

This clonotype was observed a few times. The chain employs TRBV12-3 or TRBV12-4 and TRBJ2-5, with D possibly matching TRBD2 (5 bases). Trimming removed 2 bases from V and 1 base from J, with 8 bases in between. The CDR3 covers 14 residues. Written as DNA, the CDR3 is TGTGCCAGCAGTTTACTCCGGGGCCAAGAGACCCAGTACTTC. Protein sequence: CASSLLRGQETQYF.

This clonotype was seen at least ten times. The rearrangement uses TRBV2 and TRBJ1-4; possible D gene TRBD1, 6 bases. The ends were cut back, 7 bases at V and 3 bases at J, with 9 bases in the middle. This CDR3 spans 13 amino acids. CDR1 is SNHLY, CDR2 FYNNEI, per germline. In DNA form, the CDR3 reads TGTGCCAGCAAGGGGGGATCTAATGAAAAACTGTTTTTT. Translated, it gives CASKGGSNEKLFF.

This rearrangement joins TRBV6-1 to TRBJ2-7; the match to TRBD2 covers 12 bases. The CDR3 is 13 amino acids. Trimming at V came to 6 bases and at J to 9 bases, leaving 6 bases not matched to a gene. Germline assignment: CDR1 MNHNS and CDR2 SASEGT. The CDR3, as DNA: TGTGCCAGCAGACGACTAGCGGGAGTGGTGCAGTACTTC. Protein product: CASRRLAGVVQYF.

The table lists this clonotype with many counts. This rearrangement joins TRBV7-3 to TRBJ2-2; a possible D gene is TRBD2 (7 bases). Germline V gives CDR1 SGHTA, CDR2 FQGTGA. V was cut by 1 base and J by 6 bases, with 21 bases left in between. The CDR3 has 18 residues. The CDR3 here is CASSLMASGPQGPGELFF. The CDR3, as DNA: TGTGCCAGCAGCTTAATGGCTAGCGGTCCCCAGGGGCCCGGGGAGCTGTTTTTT.

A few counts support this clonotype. The CDR3 DNA reads TGTGCCAGCAGCCAAGACTGGTCCAGTCGGAACACTGAAGCTTTCTTT. Translation gives CASSQDWSSRNTEAFF. The gene calls are TRBV4-2 and TRBJ1-1; D not resolved. The V end lost 0 bases, the J end lost 1 base, and 12 bases lay between the germline ends. Germline V gene sequence: CDR1 LGHNA, CDR2 YNFKEQ. This CDR3 is built from 16 residues.

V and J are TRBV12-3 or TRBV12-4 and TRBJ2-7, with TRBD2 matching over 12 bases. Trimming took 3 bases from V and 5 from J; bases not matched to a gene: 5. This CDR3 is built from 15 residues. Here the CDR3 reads CASSFVLAGGDEQYF. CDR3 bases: TGTGCCAGCAGTTTCGTACTAGCGGGGGGCGACGAGCAGTACTTC.

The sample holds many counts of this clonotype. The CDR3 DNA follows: TGTGCCAGCAGTCGATCGGGACAGGGTTCGGGTCAGCCCCAGCATTTT. This sequence encodes CASSRSGQGSGQPQHF. The rearrangement uses TRBV6-1 and TRBJ1-5; 9 bases are shared with TRBD1. CDR1 MNHNS and CDR2 SASEGT come from the germline V gene. CDR3 length equals 16 residues. Unmatched junction bases numbered 11, after V lost 5 bases and J lost 6 bases.

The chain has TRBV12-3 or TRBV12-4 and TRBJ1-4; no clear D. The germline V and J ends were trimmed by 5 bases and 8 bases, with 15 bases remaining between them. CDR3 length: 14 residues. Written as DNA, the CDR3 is TGTGCCAGCAGTATGGGAGGGTTTGGAGAAAAACTGTTTTTT. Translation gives CASSMGGFGEKLFF.

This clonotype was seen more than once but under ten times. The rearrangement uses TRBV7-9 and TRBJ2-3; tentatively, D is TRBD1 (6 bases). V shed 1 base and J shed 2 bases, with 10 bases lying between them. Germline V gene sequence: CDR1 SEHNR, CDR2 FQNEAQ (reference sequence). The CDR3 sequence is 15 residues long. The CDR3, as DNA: TGTGCCAGCAGCTTAGACCGGGACATCACAGATACGCAGTATTTT. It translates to CASSLDRDITDTQYF.

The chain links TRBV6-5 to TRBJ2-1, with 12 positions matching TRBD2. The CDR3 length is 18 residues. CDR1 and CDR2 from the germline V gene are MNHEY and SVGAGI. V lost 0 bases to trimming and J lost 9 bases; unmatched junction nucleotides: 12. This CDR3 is CASSYSGLAGSRGREQFF. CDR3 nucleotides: TGTGCCAGCAGTTACTCAGGACTAGCGGGATCAAGGGGGCGTGAGCAGTTCTTC.

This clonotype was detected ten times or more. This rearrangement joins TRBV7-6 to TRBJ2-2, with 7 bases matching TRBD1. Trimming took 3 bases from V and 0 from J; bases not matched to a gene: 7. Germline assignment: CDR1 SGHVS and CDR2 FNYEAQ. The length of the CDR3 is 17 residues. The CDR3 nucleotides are TGTGCCAGCAGCTTTAGGACAGGATATGCGAACACCGGGGAGCTGTTTTTT. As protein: CASSFRTGYANTGELFF.

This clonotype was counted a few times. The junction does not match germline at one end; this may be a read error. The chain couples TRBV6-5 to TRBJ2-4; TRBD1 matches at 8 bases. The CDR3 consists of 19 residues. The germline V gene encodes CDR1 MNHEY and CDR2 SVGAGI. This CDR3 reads CASSSPLRGRQLAKNSQYF. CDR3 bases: TGTGCCAGCAGTTCTCCACTCAGGGGGCGGCAACTAGCCAAAAACAGTCAGTACTTC.

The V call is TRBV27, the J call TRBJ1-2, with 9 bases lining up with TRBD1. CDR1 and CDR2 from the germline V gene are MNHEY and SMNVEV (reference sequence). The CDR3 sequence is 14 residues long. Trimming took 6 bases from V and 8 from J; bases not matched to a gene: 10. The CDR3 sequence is CASRAGTGLSGYTF. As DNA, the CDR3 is TGTGCCAGCAGGGCCGGGACAGGGTTGAGCGGCTACACCTTC.

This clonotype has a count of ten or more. CDR3 in DNA: TGTGCCAGCAGCAGATCAACAGGGGCCCAAACCTACGAGCAGTACTTC. This gives the protein CASSRSTGAQTYEQYF. The chain combines TRBV7-2 with TRBJ2-7, with 7 bases aligning to TRBD1. The CDR3 runs to 16 residues. Germline loops: CDR1 SGHTA, CDR2 FQGNSA. V trimming: 5 bases; J trimming: 2 bases; junction bases outside the gene matches: 12.

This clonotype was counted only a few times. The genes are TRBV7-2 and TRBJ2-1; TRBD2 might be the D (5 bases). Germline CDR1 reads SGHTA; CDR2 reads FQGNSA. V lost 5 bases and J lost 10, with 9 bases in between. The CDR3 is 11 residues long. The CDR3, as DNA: TGTGCCAGCAGCCCCGGGAAAGAGCAGTTCTTC. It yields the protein CASSPGKEQFF.

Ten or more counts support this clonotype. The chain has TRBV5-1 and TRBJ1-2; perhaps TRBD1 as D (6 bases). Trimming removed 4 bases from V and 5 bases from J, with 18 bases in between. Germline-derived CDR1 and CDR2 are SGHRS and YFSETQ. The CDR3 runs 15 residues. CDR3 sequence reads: CASSALGQMTYGYTF. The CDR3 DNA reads TGCGCCAGCAGCGCGCTCGGACAGATGACATATGGCTACACCTTC.

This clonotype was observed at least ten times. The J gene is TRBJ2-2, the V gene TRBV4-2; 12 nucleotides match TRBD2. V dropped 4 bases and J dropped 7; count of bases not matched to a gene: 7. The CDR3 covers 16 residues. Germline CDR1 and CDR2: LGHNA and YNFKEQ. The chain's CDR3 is CASSRRLAGVNGELFF. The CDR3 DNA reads TGTGCCAGCAGCCGCCGACTAGCGGGAGTGAACGGGGAGCTGTTTTTT.

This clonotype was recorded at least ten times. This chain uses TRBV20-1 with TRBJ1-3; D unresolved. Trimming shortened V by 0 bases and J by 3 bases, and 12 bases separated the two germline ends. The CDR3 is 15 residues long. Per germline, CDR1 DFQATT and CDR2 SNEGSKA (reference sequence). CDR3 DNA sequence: TGCAGTGCTAGAGATCGACCCAACGGTGGAAACACCATATATTTT. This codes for CSARDRPNGGNTIYF.